This T cell receptor beta chain was profiled in a study of shared clonotypes between healthy human individuals. Measured with immunoSEQ multiplex PCR; TCRdb has only the in-frame clones, and not every one. The sample includes around 2.1 million clones, under 97% seen only once; the top ten take 0.1% to 0.15%. Adult donors, all healthy and HIV-negative, had no recent acute infections or vaccinations. Trimming left V 2 bases short and J 2 bases short, with 22 bases between. CDR1 MGHRA and CDR2 YSYEKL come from the germline V gene. This CDR3 spans 19 amino acids. This TCR derives from a man between 18 and 35 years old in good health. The specimen was naive CD4+ T cells sorted from blood. Subset defined: CD45RA+ positively selected. This chain links TRBV4-1 with TRBJ2-1; D assignment may be TRBD1 or TRBD2 (6 bases each). The CDR3 nucleotides read TGCGCCAGCAGCCAACCCGGGGGTCTAGGACAGTCCCCCTACAATGAGCAGTTCTTC. Protein sequence: CASSQPGGLGQSPYNEQFF.